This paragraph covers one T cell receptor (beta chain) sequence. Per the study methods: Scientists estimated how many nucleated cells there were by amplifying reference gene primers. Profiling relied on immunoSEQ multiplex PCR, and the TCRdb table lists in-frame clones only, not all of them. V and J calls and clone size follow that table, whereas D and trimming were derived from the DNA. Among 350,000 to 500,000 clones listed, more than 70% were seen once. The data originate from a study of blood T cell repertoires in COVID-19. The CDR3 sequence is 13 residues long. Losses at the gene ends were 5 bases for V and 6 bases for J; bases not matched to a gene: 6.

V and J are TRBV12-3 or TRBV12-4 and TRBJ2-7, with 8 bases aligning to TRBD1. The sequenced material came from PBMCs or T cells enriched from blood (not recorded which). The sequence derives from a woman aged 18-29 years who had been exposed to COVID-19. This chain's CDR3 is CASSHLDRVEQYF. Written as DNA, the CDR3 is TGTGCCAGCAGTCACCTGGACAGGGTCGAGCAGTACTTC.